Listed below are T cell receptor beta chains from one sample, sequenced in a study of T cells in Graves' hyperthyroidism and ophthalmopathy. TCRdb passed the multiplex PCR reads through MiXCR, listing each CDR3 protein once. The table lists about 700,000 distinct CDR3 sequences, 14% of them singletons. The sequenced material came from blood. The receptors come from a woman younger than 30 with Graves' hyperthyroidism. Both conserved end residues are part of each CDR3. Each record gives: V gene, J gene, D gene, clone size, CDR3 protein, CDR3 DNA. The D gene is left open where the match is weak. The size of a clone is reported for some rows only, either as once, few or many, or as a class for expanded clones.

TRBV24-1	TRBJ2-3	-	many	CATSDFRDPTDTQYF	TGTGCCACCAGTGATTTCCGGGATCCCACAGATACGCAGTATTTT
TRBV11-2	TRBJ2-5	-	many	CASSLTVIQETQYF	TGTGCCAGCAGCTTGACAGTTATCCAAGAGACCCAGTACTTC
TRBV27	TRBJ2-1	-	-	CASSFYRVGSGGIYEQFF	TGTGCCAGCAGTTTTTATAGGGTCGGGTCCGGAGGGATCTATGAGCAGTTCTTC
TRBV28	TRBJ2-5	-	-	CASTSRGRQETQYF	TGTGCCAGCACCTCACGGGGTCGCCAAGAGACCCAGTACTTC
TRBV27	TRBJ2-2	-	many	CASSRYTGELFF	TGTGCCAGCAGCCGGTACACCGGGGAGCTGTTTTTT
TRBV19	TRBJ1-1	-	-	CASSVRTGTEAFF	TGTGCCAGTAGTGTACGAACCGGGACTGAAGCTTTCTTT
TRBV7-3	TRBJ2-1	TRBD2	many	CASSPRAGGYHNEQFF	TGTGCCAGCAGCCCCCGAGCGGGAGGCTACCACAATGAGCAGTTCTTC
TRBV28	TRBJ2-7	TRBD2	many	CASTSGAPYEQYF	TGTGCCAGCACTAGCGGGGCTCCCTACGAGCAGTACTTC
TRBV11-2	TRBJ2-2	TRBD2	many	CASSQLAGVTGELFF	TGTGCCAGCAGCCAATTAGCGGGAGTCACCGGGGAGCTGTTTTTT
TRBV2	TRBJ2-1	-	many	CASSAGTSYNEQFF	TGTGCCAGCAGTGCGGGAACGTCCTACAATGAGCAGTTCTTC
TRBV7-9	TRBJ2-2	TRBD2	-	CASSPTSGRRSGELFF	TGTGCCAGCAGCCCGACTAGCGGGAGGCGTAGCGGGGAGCTGTTTTTT
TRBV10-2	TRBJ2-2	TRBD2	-	CASSESGLAGELFF	TGCGCCAGCAGTGAGTCGGGACTAGCTGGGGAGCTGTTTTTT
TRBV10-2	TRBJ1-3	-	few	CASRVSSGNTIYF	TGCGCCAGCAGGGTGTCTTCTGGAAACACCATATATTTT
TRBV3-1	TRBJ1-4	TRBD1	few	CASSLGQVEKLFF	TGTGCCAGCAGCCTAGGACAGGTTGAAAAACTGTTTTTT
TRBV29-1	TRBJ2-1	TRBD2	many	CSVEGPLAGGRNEQFF	TGCAGCGTTGAAGGCCCCTTAGCGGGAGGTCGCAATGAGCAGTTCTTC
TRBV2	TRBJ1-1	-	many	CAIQVIMNTEAFF	TGTGCCATACAGGTGATAATGAACACTGAAGCTTTCTTT
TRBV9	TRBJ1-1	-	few	CASSAFDRSTEAFF	TGTGCCAGCAGCGCATTCGACAGAAGCACTGAAGCTTTCTTT
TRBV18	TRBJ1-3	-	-	CASSPTDSSGNTIYF	TGTGCCAGCTCACCAACGGACAGCTCTGGAAACACCATATATTTT
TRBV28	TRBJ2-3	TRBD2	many	CASSLAAGGSDTQYF	TGTGCCAGCAGTTTAGCTGCGGGAGGTTCAGATACGCAGTATTTT
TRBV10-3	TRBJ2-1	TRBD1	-	CAIRGQVGYNEQFF	TGTGCCATCAGGGGACAGGTGGGGTACAATGAGCAGTTCTTC
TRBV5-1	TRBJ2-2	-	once	CASSLRQVGTGELFF	TGCGCCAGCAGCTTGCGACAGGTTGGCACCGGGGAGCTGTTTTTT
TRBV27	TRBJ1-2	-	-	CASSYGNNYGYTF	TGTGCCAGCAGTTATGGGAACAACTATGGCTACACCTTC
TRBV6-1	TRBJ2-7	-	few	CASSDHPGAHPYEQYF	TGTGCCAGCAGTGATCACCCCGGGGCACACCCCTACGAGCAGTACTTC
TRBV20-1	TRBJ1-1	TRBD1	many	CSASRGGTGTWEAFF	TGCAGTGCTAGTCGTGGGGGGACAGGGACTTGGGAAGCTTTCTTT
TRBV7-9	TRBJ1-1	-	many	CASSSEGDRLRETEAFF	TGTGCCAGCAGCTCGGAAGGAGACAGGCTCCGCGAGACTGAAGCTTTCTTT
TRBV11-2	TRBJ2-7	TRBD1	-	CASSLGPGQANYEQYF	TGTGCCAGCAGCTTAGGCCCCGGACAGGCCAACTACGAGCAGTACTTC
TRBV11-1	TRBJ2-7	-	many	CASSLGPGSDYEQYF	TGTGCCAGCAGCTTAGGCCCAGGGAGTGACTACGAGCAGTACTTC
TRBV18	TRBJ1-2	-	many	CASSPPSRGNYGYTF	TGTGCCAGCTCACCACCGAGCAGGGGTAACTATGGCTACACCTTC
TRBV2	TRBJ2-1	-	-	CASSGVSYNEQFF	TGTGCCAGCAGTGGGGTCTCCTACAATGAGCAGTTCTTC
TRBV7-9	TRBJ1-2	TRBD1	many	CASSSTGQELLYGYTF	TGTGCCAGCAGCTCCACCGGACAGGAATTGCTCTATGGCTACACCTTC
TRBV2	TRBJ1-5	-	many	CASSQDGYSNQPQHF	TGTGCCAGCAGTCAGGACGGTTATAGCAATCAGCCCCAGCATTTT
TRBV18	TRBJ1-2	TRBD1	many	CASSQAGTGGGYTF	TGTGCCAGCTCGCAAGCCGGGACAGGGGGCGGCTACACCTTC
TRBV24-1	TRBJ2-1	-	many	CATSDLTPLNSYNEQFF	TGTGCCACCAGTGACTTGACCCCCTTAAACTCCTACAATGAGCAGTTCTTC
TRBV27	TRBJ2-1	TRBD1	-	CASRGQAKYNEQFF	TGTGCCAGCCGAGGACAGGCGAAATACAATGAGCAGTTCTTC
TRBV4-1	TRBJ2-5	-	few	CASSQAPDTSLRTQYF	TGCGCCAGCAGCCAAGCCCCCGACACCTCTCTGAGGACCCAGTACTTC
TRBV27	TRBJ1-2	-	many	CASSRLRDLKAANYGYTF	TGTGCCAGCAGCCGCCTTAGGGATCTCAAGGCAGCTAACTATGGCTACACCTTC
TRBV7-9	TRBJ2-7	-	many	CASGDPQRHYEQYF	TGTGCCAGCGGCGACCCACAGAGACACTACGAGCAGTACTTC
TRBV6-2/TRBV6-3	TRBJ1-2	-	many	CASGAGGAYTF	TGTGCCAGCGGGGCCGGCGGGGCCTACACCTTC
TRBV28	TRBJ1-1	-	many	CASSFPLAGGMDTEAFF	TGTGCCAGCAGTTTCCCCCTTGCAGGTGGTATGGACACTGAAGCTTTCTTT
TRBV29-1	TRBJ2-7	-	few	CSVEGQGPPYEQYF	TGCAGCGTTGAAGGGCAGGGACCTCCCTACGAGCAGTACTTC
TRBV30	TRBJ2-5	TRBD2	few	CAWGLAGGGETQYF	TGTGCCTGGGGACTAGCGGGAGGGGGGGAGACCCAGTACTTC
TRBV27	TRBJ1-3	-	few	CASSPFKSGNTIYF	TGTGCCAGCAGCCCATTTAAGTCTGGAAACACCATATATTTT
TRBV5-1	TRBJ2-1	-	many	CASSLGPRGGDYNEQFF	TGCGCCAGCAGCTTGGGCCCAAGGGGGGGAGACTACAATGAGCAGTTCTTC
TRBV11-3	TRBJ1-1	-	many	CASSLPGGGPPTEAFF	TGTGCCAGCAGCTTACCCGGAGGAGGTCCGCCCACTGAAGCTTTCTTT
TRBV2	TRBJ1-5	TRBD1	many	CASSEGTGDQPQHF	TGTGCCAGCAGTGAAGGGACAGGAGATCAGCCCCAGCATTTT
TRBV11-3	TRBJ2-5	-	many	CASSLGVGPVTSRTQETQYF	TGTGCCAGCAGCTTAGGGGTGGGGCCCGTCACTAGTCGCACTCAAGAGACCCAGTACTTC
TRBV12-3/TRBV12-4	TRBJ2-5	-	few	CASSISIQETQYF	TGTGCCAGCAGTATTAGCATACAAGAGACCCAGTACTTC
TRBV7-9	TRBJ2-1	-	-	CASSFGTNNEQLF	TGTGCCAGCAGCTTCGGGACAAACAATGAGCAGCTCTTC
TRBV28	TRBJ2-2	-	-	CASSLFAGRLAGELFF	TGTGCCAGCAGTTTATTTGCGGGAAGGCTCGCCGGGGAGCTGTTTTTT
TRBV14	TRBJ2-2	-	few	CASSQGSRVHTGELFF	TGTGCCAGCAGCCAGGGTTCGCGGGTGCACACCGGGGAGCTGTTTTTT
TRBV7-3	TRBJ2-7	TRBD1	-	CASSFGQGLNEQYF	TGTGCCAGCAGTTTTGGACAGGGCCTGAACGAGCAGTACTTC
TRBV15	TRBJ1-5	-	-	CATSSRRVTQPQHF	TGTGCCACCAGCAGTCGCAGGGTTACTCAGCCCCAGCATTTT
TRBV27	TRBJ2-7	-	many	CASSLGEPDEQYF	TGTGCCAGCAGTTTGGGGGAGCCAGACGAGCAGTACTTC
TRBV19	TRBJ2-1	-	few	CASGHGNNEQFF	TGTGCCAGTGGACACGGGAACAATGAGCAGTTCTTC
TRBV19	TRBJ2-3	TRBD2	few	CASSITSGTIDTQYF	TGTGCCAGTAGTATTACTAGCGGGACTATAGATACGCAGTATTTT
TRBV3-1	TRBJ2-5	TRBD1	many	CASSPYRGQETQYF	TGTGCCAGCAGCCCCTACAGGGGCCAAGAGACCCAGTACTTC
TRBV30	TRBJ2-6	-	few	CAWKTQSGANVLTF	TGTGCCTGGAAGACCCAATCTGGGGCCAACGTCCTGACTTTC
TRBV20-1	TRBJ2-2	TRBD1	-	CSARELGTGGGRELFF	TGCAGTGCTAGGGAGTTGGGGACAGGGGGCGGACGGGAGCTGTTTTTT
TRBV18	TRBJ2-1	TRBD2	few	CASSPRLRGTYDEQFF	TGTGCCAGCTCACCAAGGTTGCGGGGGACCTACGATGAGCAGTTCTTC